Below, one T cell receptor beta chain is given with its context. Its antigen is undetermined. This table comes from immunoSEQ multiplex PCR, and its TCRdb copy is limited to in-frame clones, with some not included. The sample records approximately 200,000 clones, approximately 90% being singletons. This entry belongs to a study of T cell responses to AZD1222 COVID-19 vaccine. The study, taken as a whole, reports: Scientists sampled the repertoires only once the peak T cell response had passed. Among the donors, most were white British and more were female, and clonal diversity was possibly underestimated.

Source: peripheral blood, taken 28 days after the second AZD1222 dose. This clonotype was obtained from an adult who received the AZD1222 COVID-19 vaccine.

CDR3 sequence reads: CASSRATGVGEKLFF. CDR3 in DNA: TGCGCCAGCAGCCGAGCGACAGGGGTAGGAGAAAAACTGTTTTTT. The chain links TRBV4-1 to TRBJ1-4; 8 bases fit TRBD1. The CDR3 is 15 amino acids. V was clipped by 4 bases and J by 8 bases; unmatched bases: 9. Germline loops: CDR1 MGHRA, CDR2 YSYEKL.